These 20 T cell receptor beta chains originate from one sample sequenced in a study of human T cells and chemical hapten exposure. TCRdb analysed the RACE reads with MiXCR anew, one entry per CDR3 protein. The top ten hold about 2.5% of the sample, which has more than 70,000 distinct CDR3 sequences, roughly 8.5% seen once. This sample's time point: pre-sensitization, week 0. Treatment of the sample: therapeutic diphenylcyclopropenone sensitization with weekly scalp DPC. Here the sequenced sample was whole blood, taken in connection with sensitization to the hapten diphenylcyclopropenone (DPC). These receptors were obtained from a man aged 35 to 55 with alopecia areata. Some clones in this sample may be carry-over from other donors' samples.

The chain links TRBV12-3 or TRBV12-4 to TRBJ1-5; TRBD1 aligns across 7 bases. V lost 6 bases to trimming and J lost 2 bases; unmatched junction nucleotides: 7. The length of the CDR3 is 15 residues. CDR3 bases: TGTGCCAGCAGCCAGACAGGGAAGGGCAATCAGCCCCAGCATTTT. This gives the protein CASSQTGKGNQPQHF.

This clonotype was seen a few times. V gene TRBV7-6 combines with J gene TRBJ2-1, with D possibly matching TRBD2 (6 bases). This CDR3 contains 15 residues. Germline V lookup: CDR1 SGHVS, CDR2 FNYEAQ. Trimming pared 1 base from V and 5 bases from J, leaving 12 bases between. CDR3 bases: TGTGCCAGCAGCTTAGTTAGCGGCCATAACAATGAGCAGTTCTTC. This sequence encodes CASSLVSGHNNEQFF.

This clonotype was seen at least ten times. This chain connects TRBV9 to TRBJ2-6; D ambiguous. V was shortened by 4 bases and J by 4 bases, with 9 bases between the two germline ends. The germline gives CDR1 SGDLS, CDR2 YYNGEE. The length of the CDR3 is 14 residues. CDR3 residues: CASSPSSGANVLTF. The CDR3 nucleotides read TGTGCCAGCAGCCCCAGTTCCGGGGCCAACGTCCTGACTTTC.

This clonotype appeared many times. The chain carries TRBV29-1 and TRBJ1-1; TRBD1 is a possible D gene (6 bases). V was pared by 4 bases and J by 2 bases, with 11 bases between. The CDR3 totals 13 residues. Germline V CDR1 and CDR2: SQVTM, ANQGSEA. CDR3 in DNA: TGCAGCGTTGGGGTAGGGGGTAACACTGAAGCTTTCTTT. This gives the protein CSVGVGGNTEAFF.

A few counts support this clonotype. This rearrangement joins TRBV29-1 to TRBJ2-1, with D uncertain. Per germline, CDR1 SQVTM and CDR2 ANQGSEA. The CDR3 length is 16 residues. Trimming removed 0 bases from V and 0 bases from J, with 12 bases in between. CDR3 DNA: TGCAGCGTTGAAGATCTGTCCAGGAGCTCCTACAATGAGCAGTTCTTC. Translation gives CSVEDLSRSSYNEQFF.

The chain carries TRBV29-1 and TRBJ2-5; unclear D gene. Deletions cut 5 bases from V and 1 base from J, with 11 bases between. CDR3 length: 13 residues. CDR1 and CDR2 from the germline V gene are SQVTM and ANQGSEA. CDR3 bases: TGCAGCGTTTTAATCGTCTCCCAAGAGACCCAGTACTTC. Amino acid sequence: CSVLIVSQETQYF.

CDR3 region: CAITASGTDTQYF. In DNA form, the CDR3 reads TGTGCCATCACGGCTAGCGGTACAGATACGCAGTATTTT. The chain combines TRBV10-3 with TRBJ2-3; 7 nucleotides agree with TRBD2. The CDR3 has 13 amino acids. The germline CDR1 and CDR2 sequences are ENHRY and SYGVKD. The V gene end was trimmed by 7 bases and the J gene end by 3 bases; junction bases not matched to a gene: 4.

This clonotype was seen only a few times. The CDR3 region has the DNA TGTGCCAGCAGCCAGACAGTAATCTACGAGCAGTACGTC. Translating gives CASSQTVIYEQYV. V and J are TRBV9 and TRBJ2-7; TRBD1 is a possible D gene (5 bases). Germline assignment: CDR1 SGDLS and CDR2 YYNGEE. The germline V and J ends were trimmed by 4 bases and 3 bases, with 11 bases remaining between them. There are 13 residues in the CDR3.

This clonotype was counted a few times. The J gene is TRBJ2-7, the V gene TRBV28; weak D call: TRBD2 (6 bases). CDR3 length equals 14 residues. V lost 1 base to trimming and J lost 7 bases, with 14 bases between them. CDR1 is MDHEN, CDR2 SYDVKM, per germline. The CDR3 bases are TGTGCCAGCAGTTTATCGGGGGATATTTCAGAGCAGTACTTC. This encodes CASSLSGDISEQYF.

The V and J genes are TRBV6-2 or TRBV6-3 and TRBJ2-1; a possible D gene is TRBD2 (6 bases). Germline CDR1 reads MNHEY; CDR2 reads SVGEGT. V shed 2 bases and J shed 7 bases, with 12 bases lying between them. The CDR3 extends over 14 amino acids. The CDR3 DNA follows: TGTGCCAGCAGTTACGCGACTAGGGATAATGAGCAGTTCTTC. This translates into CASSYATRDNEQFF.

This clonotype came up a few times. CDR3 region: CASSAGHISNTEAFF. The DNA for the CDR3 is TGTGCCAGCAGCGCGGGACACATCTCGAACACTGAAGCTTTCTTT. The chain is built from TRBV7-9 and TRBJ1-1; possible D gene TRBD1, 6 bases. The CDR3 has 15 amino acids. The V end lost 5 bases, the J end lost 1 base, and 14 bases lay between the germline ends. In germline, CDR1 is SEHNR, CDR2 FQNEAQ (reference sequence).

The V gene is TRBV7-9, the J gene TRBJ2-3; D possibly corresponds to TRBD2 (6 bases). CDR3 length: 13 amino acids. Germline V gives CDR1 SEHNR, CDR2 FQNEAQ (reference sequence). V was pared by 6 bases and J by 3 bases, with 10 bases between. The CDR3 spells CASRRRETDTQYF. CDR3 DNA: TGTGCCAGCAGGAGGAGGGAGACAGATACGCAGTATTTT.

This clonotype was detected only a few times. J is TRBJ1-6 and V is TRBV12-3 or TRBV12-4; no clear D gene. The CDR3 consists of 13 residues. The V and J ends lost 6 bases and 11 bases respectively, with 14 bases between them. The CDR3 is CASSRAGQPPLHF. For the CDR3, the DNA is TGTGCCAGCAGCCGTGCCGGGCAACCACCCCTCCACTTT.

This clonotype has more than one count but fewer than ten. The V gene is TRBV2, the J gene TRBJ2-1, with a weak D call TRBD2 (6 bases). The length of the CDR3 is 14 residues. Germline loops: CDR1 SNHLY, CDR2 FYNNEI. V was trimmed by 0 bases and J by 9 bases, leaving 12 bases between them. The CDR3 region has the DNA TGTGCCAGCAGTGAAGCGCTTCCCGGGAGTGAGCAGTTCTTC. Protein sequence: CASSEALPGSEQFF.

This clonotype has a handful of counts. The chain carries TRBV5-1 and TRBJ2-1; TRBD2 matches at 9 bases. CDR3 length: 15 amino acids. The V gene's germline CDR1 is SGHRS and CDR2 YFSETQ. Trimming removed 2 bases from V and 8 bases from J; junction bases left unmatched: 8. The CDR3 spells CASSLRAGGTHEQFF. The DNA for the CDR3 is TGCGCCAGCAGCTTACGGGCGGGAGGGACTCATGAGCAGTTCTTC.

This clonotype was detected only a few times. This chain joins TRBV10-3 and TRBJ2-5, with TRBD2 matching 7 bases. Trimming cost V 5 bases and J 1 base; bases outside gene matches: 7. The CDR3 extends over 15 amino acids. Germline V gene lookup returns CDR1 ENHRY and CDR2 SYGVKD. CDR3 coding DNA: TGTGCCATCAGTTTTACCTGGGGGGGCCAAGAGACCCAGTACTTC. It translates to CAISFTWGGQETQYF.

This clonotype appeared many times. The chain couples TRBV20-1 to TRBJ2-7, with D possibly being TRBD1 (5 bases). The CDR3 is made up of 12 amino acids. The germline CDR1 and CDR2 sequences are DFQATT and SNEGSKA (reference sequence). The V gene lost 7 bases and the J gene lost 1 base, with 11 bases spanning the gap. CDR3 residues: CSGQPPSYEQYF. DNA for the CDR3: TGCAGTGGACAGCCTCCTTCCTACGAGCAGTACTTC.

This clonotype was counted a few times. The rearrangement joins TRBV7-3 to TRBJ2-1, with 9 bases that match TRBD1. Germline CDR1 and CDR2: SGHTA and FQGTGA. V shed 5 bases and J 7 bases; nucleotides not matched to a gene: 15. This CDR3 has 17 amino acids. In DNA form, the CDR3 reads TGTGCCAGCAGCCCAATCCCTTTACCGGGACAGGGTAATGAGCAGTTCTTC. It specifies CASSPIPLPGQGNEQFF. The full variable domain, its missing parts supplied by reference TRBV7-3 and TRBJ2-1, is GAGVSQTPSNKVTEKGKYVELRCDPISGHTALYWYRQSLGQGPEFLIYFQGTGAADDSGLPNDRFFAVRPEGSVSTLKIQRTERGDSAVYLCASSPIPLPGQGNEQFFGPGTRLTVL.

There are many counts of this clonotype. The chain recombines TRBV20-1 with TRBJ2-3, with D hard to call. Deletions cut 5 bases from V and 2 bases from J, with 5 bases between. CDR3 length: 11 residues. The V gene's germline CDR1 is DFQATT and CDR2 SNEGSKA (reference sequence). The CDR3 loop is CSAPTTDTQYF. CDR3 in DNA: TGCAGTGCTCCGACCACAGATACGCAGTATTTT.

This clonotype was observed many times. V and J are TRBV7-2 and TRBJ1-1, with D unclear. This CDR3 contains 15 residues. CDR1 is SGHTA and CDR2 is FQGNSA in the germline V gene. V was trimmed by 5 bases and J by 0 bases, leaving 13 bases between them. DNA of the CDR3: TGTGCCAGCAGCCCAGGACGGGGATTGAACACTGAAGCTTTCTTT. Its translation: CASSPGRGLNTEAFF.